This TCR beta chain was sequenced in a study of cytomegalovirus exposure and HLA in healthy donors. Background on the study: Researchers found that approximately 80% of 398 genotyped donors fell within the Caucasian-associated ancestry cluster.

Trimming removed 0 bases at V and 5 bases at J, with 14 bases between. The germline V gene has CDR1 LGHNA and CDR2 YNFKEQ. The CDR3 length is 15 residues. Findings and limits, study-wide: Sequencing probably produced one cluster of sequence variants that were highly shared.

PCR involved 60 Vbeta and 13 Jbeta primers. Profiling relied on immunoSEQ multiplex PCR, and the TCRdb table lists in-frame clones only, not all of them. The repertoire holds 60,000 to 90,000 clones, with about 67% as singletons. To note about this clone: Its antigen remains unknown.

Sequencing was performed on PBMCs. The J gene is TRBJ2-7, the V gene TRBV4-2; perhaps TRBD2 as D (7 bases). This receptor was taken from a man between 40 and 49 years old in good health and CMV-seropositive. CDR3 region: CASSQEGGGINEQYF. Written as DNA, the CDR3 is TGTGCCAGCAGCCAAGAAGGGGGAGGGATAAACGAGCAGTACTTC.